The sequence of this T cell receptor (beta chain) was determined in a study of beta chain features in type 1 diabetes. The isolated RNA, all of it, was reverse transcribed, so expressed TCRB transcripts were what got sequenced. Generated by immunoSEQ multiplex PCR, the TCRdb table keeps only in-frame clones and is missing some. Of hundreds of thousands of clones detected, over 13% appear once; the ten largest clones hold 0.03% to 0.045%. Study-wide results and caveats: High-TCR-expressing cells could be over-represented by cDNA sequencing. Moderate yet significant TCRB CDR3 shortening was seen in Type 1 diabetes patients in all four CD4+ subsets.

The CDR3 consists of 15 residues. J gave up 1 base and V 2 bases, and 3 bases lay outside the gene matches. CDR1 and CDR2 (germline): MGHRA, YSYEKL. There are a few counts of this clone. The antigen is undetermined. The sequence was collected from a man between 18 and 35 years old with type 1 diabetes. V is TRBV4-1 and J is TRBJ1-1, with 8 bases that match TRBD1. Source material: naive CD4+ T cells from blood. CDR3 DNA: TGCGCCAGCAGCCAACCCGGGACAGGGAACACTGAAGCTTTCTTT. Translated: CASSQPGTGNTEAFF.